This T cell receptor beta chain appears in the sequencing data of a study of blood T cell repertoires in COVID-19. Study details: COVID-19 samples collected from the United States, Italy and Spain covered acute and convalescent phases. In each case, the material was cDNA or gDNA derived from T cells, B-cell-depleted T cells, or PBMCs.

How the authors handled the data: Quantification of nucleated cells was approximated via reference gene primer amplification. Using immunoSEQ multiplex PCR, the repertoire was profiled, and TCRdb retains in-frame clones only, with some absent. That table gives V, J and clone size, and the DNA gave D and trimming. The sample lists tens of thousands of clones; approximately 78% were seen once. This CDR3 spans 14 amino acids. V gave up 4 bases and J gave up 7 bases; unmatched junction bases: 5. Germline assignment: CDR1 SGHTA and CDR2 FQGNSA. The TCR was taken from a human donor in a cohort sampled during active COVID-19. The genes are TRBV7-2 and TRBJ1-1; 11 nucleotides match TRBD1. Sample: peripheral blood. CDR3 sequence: CASSSGQGDGEAFF. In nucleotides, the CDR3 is TGTGCCAGCAGCTCGGGACAGGGGGACGGTGAAGCTTTCTTT.